Listed below are T cell receptor beta chains from one sample, sequenced in a study of Ad26.COV2.S vaccination and SARS-CoV-2 variants. Only in-frame clones appear in the TCRdb table, and some are missing; sequencing was by immunoSEQ multiplex PCR. The profile shows over 350,000 clones, roughly nine tenths of them singletons. The source was peripheral blood, collected in a trial of Ad26.COV2.S vaccine versus placebo. The receptors shown here come from a person between 18 and 65 years old who received the Ad26.COV2.S COVID-19 vaccine or a placebo. Both conserved end residues are part of each CDR3. The D gene is left open where the match is weak. Expanded clones get a size class; other rows say once, few or many, or leave the size out.

>-|-|TRBV30|TRBJ1-1
TGTGCCTGGAGAAGTCAGCCAAAGAACACTGAAGCTTTCTTT
CAWRSQPKNTEAFF
>-|-|TRBV2|TRBJ2-4
TGTGCCAGCAGCCAATCCCGAGGTGGCAAAAACATTCAGTACTTC
CASSQSRGGKNIQYF
>-|-|TRBV5-4|TRBJ1-3
TGTGCCAGCAGCTCGATAGGGGGAAACACCATATATTTT
CASSSIGGNTIYF
>-|once|TRBV13|TRBJ2-7
TGTGCCAGCAGCTCCCCGTTGAGCTCCTACGAGCAGTACTTC
CASSSPLSSYEQYF
>-|-|TRBV15|TRBJ1-1
TGTGCCACCAGCAGAGATAGTGGAGAGAACACTGAAGCTTTCTTT
CATSRDSGENTEAFF
>-|-|TRBV29-1|TRBJ1-4
TGCAGCGTTGAAAGAATGAAGGGTGAAAAACTGTTTTTT
CSVERMKGEKLFF
>TRBD1|-|TRBV19|TRBJ1-3
TGTGCCAGTATTGACAGGGGGATTGGAAACACCATATATTTT
CASIDRGIGNTIYF
>TRBD1|few|TRBV5-4|TRBJ1-6
TGTGCCAGCAGCTTCCCCGTCGGACAGGGAGTCTCACCCCTCCACTTT
CASSFPVGQGVSPLHF
>-|few|TRBV18|TRBJ1-2
TGTGCCAGCTCACCAGGCAGTGAATACTATGGCTACACCTTC
CASSPGSEYYGYTF
>-|-|TRBV4-3|TRBJ2-2
TGCGCCAGCAGCCAAGAATTATCGGCCGGGGAGCTGTTTTTT
CASSQELSAGELFF
>TRBD1|-|TRBV19|TRBJ2-6
TGTGCCAGTAGTATCAGGGGACAGGGGAACAGTTGGGCTGGGGCCAACGTCCTGACTTTC
CASSIRGQGNSWAGANVLTF
>TRBD1|-|TRBV11-2|TRBJ1-1
TGTGCCAGCAGCTTAGACGGGACAGTCAGTGAAGCTTTCTTT
CASSLDGTVSEAFF
>-|-|TRBV3-1/TRBV3-2|TRBJ1-1
TGTGCCAGCAGCCAAGCTGGAGGGGCTGAAGCTTTCTTT
CASSQAGGAEAFF
>TRBD1|-|TRBV19|TRBJ1-4
TGTGCCAGTAGTATAGGACGCCACAGGGGAGGTAATGAAAAACTGTTTTTT
CASSIGRHRGGNEKLFF
>TRBD1|-|TRBV4-1|TRBJ1-6
TGCGCCAGCAGCCAGAGAACAGGGGAGGGATCCTATAATTCACCCCTCCACTTT
CASSQRTGEGSYNSPLHF
>-|-|TRBV4-1|TRBJ2-1
TGCGCCAGCAGCCAAACAGGGCCCCCCTACAATGAGCAGTTCTTC
CASSQTGPPYNEQFF
>-|-|TRBV11-2|TRBJ1-1
TGTGCCAGCAGTCGACAAGGAACTGAAGCTTTCTTT
CASSRQGTEAFF
>TRBD2|-|TRBV5-5|TRBJ2-5
TGTGCCAGCAGCTCGCCCCTGGGGGCGGGGGGGCCGGAGACCCAGTACTTC
CASSSPLGAGGPETQYF